The 15 T cell receptor beta chains below were found in one sample sequenced in a study of T-cell reconstitution after alpha-beta-depleted transplantation in children. Unique molecular identifiers tagged the TCRbeta library. TCRdb reanalysed the PCR reads using MiXCR and keeps one entry per CDR3 protein. The sample has some 300,000 distinct CDR3 sequences, around 10% seen once; the top ten hold 7.5%. Here the sequenced sample was PBMCs, taken before TCRalphabeta/CD19-depleted stem cell transplant. These receptors were taken from a boy in the first two years of life with acute myeloid leukemia, due to receive a stem cell transplant.

This clonotype was observed at least ten times. V gene TRBV7-8 combines with J gene TRBJ2-1, with 11 bases identical to TRBD2. This CDR3 has 12 residues. Germline CDR1 and CDR2: SGHVS and FQNEAQ. Losses at the gene ends were 5 bases for V and 15 bases for J; bases not matched to a gene: 6. The CDR3 protein is CASSHLGTSGFF. The CDR3 DNA follows: TGTGCCAGCAGCCACCTCGGGACTAGCGGGTTCTTC.

The chain joins TRBV28 to TRBJ1-2, with TRBD1 matching over 7 bases. Germline trimming cut 2 bases from V and 6 bases from J; bases unmatched to any gene: 6. Germline CDR1 MDHEN, CDR2 SYDVKM. The CDR3 has 14 residues. Here the CDR3 reads CASSLKAQGNGYTF. The DNA for the CDR3 is TGTGCCAGCAGTTTAAAGGCACAGGGGAATGGCTACACCTTC.

The sample holds a few counts of this clonotype. This likely comes from a read error, as the CDR3 has no conserved phenylalanine or tryptophan at its end. This chain uses TRBV7-9 with TRBJ2-1; a possible D gene is TRBD1 (6 bases). The germline CDR1 and CDR2 sequences are SEHNR and FQNEAQ (reference sequence). The CDR3 runs 14 residues. Trimming took off 0 bases at V and 4 bases at J, with 7 bases between the two ends. The chain's CDR3 is CASSLAGTYNEQFL. CDR3 coding DNA: TGTGCCAGCAGCTTAGCCGGGACATACAATGAGCAGTTCCTC.

This clonotype was detected many times. This rearrangement joins TRBV7-9 to TRBJ1-4; D perhaps matches TRBD1 (5 bases). This CDR3 has 16 amino acids. Germline loops: CDR1 SEHNR, CDR2 FQNEAQ (reference sequence). The V and J ends lost 2 bases and 0 bases respectively, with 10 bases between them. This CDR3 is CASSLRGGATNEKLFF. For the CDR3, the DNA is TGTGCCAGCAGCTTAAGGGGTGGTGCAACTAATGAAAAACTGTTTTTT.

This clonotype was counted only a few times. The chain carries TRBV5-1 and TRBJ1-1; a possible D gene is TRBD1 (5 bases). The CDR3 is 13 residues long. Between the trimmed V and J ends, which lost 0 bases and 8 bases, there was a span of 11 bases. Germline V gene data show CDR1 as SGHRS and CDR2 as YFSETQ. CDR3 protein: CASSLVGGDEAFF. The CDR3 coding sequence is TGCGCCAGCAGCTTGGTTGGGGGGGACGAAGCTTTCTTT.

At least ten counts were recorded for this clonotype. The chain recombines TRBV6-1 with TRBJ1-5; D not certain. CDR3 length: 14 amino acids. CDR1 and CDR2 from the germline V gene are MNHNS and SASEGT. With 6 bases removed from V and 4 bases from J, the gap between germline ends came to 13 bases. CDR3 in amino acids: CASSKGSTNQPQHF. In DNA, the CDR3 is TGTGCCAGCAGCAAAGGGTCAACTAATCAGCCCCAGCATTTT.

This chain links TRBV7-2 with TRBJ2-1, with 9 bases lining up with TRBD2. The CDR3 has 16 residues. Per germline, CDR1 SGHTA and CDR2 FQGNSA. J was trimmed by 4 bases and V by 7 bases; bases with no gene match: 11. CDR3 DNA sequence: TGTGCCAGCATCCAAAGCGGGAGGAGAGGGTACAATGAGCAGTTCTTC. This codes for CASIQSGRRGYNEQFF.

This clonotype was detected many times. The gene calls are TRBV5-6 and TRBJ1-1; TRBD1 might be the D (5 bases). V lost 2 bases, J lost 0 bases, and 11 bases lay in between. The germline V gene encodes CDR1 SGHDT and CDR2 YYEEEE. The CDR3 runs to 15 residues. For the CDR3, the DNA is TGTGCCAGCAGCTTAGCTGACAGAATGAACACTGAAGCTTTCTTT. It codes for CASSLADRMNTEAFF.

This clonotype was seen ten or more times. The chain carries TRBV12-3 or TRBV12-4 and TRBJ1-5, with 8 positions matching TRBD1. The CDR3 spans 14 residues. Germline trimming cut 5 bases from V and 2 bases from J; bases unmatched to any gene: 2. The DNA for the CDR3 is TGTGCCAGCAGTCCGGACAGGGGCAATCAGCCCCAGCATTTT. Its protein is CASSPDRGNQPQHF.

This clonotype was seen many times. This chain joins TRBV6-5 and TRBJ1-4; D is uncertain. The length of the CDR3 is 13 residues. Germline CDR1 reads MNHEY; CDR2 reads SVGAGI. V lost 0 bases, J lost 7 bases, and 6 bases lay in between. The CDR3 region has the DNA TGTGCCAGCAGTTACTCGACGCCTGAAAAACTGTTTTTT. Translation: CASSYSTPEKLFF.

Of note for this clonotype: The junction shows a germline mismatch at one end, possibly a read error. The chain couples TRBV20-1 to TRBJ2-5; D may be TRBD1 (6 bases). The CDR3 spans 15 residues. Germline CDR1 reads DFQATT; CDR2 reads SNEGSKA (reference sequence). The CDR3, as DNA: TGCAGTGCTAGAGATATGTCAGGGGCGGAGGAGACCCAGCACTTC. It codes for CSARDMSGAEETQHF.

At least ten counts were recorded for this clonotype. The rearrangement links TRBV12-3 or TRBV12-4 to TRBJ2-5; weak D call: TRBD2 (5 bases). Trimming pared 6 bases from V and 5 bases from J, leaving 19 bases between. The CDR3 runs to 15 residues. The CDR3 region has the DNA TGTGCCAGCAGCCCCAAGCGGACCGGTCAGGAGACCCAGTACTTC. It is translated as CASSPKRTGQETQYF.

This clonotype appeared many times. This chain joins TRBV6-5 and TRBJ2-7; no firm D call. The V end was cut by 0 bases, the J end by 6 bases, with 15 bases between. The germline V gene has CDR1 MNHEY and CDR2 SVGAGI. The CDR3 has 15 residues. CDR3 coding DNA: TGTGCCAGCAGTTACTCGACGTCTGTAGCTAGCGAGCAGTACTTC. As protein: CASSYSTSVASEQYF.

This clonotype was seen at least ten times. This chain uses TRBV28 with TRBJ2-3; TRBD1 agrees at 7 bases. This CDR3 has 15 residues. Looked up from germline, CDR1 is MDHEN and CDR2 is SYDVKM. With 6 bases clipped from V and 0 bases from J, the junction kept 6 bases outside the gene matches. The CDR3 loop reads CASRRTGASTDTQYF. The CDR3 DNA reads as TGTGCCAGCAGAAGAACAGGGGCTAGCACAGATACGCAGTATTTT.

Ten or more counts support this clonotype. The chain has TRBV28 and TRBJ2-7; the match to TRBD2 covers 9 bases. V lost 6 bases and J lost 7; bases outside the gene matches: 16. This CDR3 contains 16 residues. Looked up from germline, CDR1 is MDHEN and CDR2 is SYDVKM. The CDR3 DNA is TGTGCCAGCAGCAAGTGGAGGGCGGGAGGGTCCGGAGAGCAGTACTTC. Translating gives CASSKWRAGGSGEQYF. Together with reference TRBV28 and TRBJ2-7, the CDR3 gives the full variable domain: DVKVTQSSRYLVKRTGEKVFLECVQDMDHENMFWYRQDPGLGLRLIYFSYDVKMKEKGDIPEGYSVSREKKERFSLILESASTNQTSMYLCASSKWRAGGSGEQYFGPGTRLTVT.